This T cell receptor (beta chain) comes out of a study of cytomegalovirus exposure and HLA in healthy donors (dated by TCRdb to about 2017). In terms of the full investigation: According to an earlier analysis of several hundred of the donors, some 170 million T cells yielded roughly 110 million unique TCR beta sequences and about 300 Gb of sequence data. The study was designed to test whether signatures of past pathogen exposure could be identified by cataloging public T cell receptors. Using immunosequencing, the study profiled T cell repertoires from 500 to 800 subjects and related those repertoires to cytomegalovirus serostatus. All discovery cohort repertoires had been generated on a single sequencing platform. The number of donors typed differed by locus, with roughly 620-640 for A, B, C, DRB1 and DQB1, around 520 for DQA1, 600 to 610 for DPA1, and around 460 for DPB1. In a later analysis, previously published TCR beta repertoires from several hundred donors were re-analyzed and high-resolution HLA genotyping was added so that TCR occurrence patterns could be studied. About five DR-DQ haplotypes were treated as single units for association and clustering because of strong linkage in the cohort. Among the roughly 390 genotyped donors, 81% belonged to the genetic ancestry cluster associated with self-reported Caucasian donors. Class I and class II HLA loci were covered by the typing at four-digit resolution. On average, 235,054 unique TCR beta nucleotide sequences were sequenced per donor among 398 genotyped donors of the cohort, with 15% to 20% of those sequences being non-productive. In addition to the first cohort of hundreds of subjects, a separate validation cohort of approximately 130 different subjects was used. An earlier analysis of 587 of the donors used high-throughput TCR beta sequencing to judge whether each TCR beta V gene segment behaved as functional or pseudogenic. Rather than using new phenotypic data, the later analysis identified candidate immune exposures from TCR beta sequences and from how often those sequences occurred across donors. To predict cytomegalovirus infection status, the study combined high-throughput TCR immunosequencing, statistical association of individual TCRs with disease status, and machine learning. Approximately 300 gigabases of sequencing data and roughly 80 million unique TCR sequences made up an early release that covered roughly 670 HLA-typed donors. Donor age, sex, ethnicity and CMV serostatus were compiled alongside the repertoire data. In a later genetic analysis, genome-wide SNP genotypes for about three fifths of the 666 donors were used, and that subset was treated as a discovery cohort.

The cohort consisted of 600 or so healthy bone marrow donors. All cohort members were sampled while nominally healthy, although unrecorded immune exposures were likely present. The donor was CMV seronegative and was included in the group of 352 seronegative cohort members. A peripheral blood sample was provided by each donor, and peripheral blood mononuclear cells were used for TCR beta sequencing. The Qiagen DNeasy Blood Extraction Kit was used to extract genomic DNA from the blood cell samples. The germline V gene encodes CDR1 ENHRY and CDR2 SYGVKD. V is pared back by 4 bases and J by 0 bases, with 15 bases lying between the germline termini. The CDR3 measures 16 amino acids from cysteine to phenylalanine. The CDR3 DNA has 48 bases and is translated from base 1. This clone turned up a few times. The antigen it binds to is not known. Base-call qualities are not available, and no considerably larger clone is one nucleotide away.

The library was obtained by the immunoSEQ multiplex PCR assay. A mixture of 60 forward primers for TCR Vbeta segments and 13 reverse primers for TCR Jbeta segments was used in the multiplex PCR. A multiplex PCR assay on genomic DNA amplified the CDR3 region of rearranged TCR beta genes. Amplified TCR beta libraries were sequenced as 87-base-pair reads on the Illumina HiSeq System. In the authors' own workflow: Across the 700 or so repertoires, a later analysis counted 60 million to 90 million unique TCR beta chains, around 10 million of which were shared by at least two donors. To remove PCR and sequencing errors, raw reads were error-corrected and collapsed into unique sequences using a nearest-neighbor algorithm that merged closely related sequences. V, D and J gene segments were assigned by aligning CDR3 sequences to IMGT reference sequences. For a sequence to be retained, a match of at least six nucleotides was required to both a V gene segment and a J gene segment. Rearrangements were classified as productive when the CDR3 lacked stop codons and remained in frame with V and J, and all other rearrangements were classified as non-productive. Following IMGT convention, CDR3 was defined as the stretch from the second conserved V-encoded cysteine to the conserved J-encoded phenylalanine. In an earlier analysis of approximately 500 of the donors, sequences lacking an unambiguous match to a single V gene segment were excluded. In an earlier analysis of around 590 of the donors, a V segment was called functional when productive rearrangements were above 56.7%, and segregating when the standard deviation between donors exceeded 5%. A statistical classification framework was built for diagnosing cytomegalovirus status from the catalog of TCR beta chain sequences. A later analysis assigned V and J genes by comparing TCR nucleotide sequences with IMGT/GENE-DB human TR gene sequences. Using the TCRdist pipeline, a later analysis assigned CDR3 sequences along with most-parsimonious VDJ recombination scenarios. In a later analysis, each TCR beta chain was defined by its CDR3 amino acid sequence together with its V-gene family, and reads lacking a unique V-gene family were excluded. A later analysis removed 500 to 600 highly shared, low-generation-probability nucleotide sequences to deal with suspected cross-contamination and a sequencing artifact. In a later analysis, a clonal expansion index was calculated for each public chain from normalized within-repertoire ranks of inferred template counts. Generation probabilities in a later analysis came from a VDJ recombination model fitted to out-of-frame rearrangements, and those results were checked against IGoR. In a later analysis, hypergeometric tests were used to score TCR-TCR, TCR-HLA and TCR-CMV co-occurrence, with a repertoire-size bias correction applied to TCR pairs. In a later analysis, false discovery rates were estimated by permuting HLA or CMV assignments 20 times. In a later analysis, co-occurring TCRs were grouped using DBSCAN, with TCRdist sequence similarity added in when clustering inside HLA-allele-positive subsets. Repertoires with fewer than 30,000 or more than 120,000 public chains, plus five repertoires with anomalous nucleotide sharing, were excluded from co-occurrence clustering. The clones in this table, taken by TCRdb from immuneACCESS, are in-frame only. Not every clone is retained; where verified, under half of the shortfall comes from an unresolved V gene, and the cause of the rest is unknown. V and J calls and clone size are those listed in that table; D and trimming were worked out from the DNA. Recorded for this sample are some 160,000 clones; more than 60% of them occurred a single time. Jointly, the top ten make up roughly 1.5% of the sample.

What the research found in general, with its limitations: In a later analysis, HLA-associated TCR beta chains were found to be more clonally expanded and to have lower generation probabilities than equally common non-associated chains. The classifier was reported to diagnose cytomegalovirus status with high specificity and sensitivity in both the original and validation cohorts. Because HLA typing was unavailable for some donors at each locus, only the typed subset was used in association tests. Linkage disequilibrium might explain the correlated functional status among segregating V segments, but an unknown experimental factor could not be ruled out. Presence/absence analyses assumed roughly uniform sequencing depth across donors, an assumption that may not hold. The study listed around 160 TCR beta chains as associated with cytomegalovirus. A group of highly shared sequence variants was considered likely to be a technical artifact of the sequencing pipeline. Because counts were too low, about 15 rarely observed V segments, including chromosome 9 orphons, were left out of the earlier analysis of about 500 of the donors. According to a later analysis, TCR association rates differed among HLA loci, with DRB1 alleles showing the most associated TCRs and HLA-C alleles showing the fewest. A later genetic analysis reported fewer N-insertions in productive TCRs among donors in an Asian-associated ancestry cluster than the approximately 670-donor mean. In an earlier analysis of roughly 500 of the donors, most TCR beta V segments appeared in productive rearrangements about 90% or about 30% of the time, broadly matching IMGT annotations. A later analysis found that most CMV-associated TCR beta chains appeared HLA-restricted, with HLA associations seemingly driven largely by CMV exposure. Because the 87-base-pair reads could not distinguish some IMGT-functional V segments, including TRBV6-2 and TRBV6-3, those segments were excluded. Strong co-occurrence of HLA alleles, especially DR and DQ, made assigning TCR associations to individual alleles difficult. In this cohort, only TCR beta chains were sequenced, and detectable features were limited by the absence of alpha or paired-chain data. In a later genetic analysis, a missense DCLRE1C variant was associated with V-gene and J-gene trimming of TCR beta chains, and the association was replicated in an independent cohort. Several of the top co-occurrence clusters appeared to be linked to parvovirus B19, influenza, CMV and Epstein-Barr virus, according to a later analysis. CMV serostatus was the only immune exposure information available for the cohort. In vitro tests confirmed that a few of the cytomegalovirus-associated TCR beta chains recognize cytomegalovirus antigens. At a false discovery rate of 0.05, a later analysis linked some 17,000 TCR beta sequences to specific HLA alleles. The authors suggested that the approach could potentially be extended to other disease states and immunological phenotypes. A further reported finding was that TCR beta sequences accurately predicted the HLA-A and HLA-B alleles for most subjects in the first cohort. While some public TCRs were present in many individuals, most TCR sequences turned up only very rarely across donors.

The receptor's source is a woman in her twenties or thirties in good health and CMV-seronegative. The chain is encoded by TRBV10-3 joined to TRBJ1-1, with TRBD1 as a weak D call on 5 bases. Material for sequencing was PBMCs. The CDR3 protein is CAISAFIGAVNTEAFF. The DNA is TGTGCCATCAGTGCCTTTATTGGGGCGGTGAACACTGAAGCTTTCTTT.